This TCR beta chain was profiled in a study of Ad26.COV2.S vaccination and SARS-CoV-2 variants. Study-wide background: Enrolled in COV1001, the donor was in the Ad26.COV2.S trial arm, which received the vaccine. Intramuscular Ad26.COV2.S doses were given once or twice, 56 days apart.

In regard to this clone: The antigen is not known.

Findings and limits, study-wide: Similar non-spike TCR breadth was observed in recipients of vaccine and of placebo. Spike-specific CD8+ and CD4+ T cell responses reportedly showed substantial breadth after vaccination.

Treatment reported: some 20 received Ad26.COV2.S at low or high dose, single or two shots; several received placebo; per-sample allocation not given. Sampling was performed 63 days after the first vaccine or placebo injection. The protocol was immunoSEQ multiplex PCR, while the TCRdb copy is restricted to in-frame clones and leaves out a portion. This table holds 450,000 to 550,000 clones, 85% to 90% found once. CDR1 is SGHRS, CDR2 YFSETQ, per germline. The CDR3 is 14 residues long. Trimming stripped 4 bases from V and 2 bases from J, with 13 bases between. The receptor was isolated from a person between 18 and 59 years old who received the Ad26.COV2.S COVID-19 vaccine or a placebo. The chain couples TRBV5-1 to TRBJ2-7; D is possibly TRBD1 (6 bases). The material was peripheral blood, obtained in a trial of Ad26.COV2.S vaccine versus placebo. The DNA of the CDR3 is TGCGCCAGCAGCGAGCAGGGGTGGACCTACGAGCAGTACTTC. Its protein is CASSEQGWTYEQYF.